The 32 T cell receptor beta chains presented below share a single source sample, sequenced in a study of T-cell reconstitution after alpha-beta-depleted transplantation in children. Construction of the TCRbeta library involved unique molecular identifiers. Via MiXCR, TCRdb re-called the PCR reads, giving one row per CDR3 protein. The table lists about 130,000 distinct CDR3 sequences, around 9.8% of them singletons. Here the sequenced sample was PBMCs, mostly from graft donor cells, taken 180 days after TCRalphabeta/CD19-depleted stem cell transplant. All receptors derive from a girl under three years old who had a stem cell transplant for combined immunodeficiency, so the T cells may come from the graft donor.

The V call is TRBV29-1, the J call TRBJ2-5; TRBD2 matches 9 bases. J was trimmed by 5 bases and V by 4 bases; bases with no gene match: 8. This CDR3 is 14 amino acids long. CDR1 is SQVTM and CDR2 is ANQGSEA in the germline V gene. The CDR3 region is CSVVRGRAGETQYF. DNA of the CDR3: TGCAGCGTTGTCCGCGGGAGGGCTGGTGAGACCCAGTACTTC.

This sequence joins TRBV29-1 and TRBJ1-1; possible D gene TRBD1, 6 bases. The CDR3 has 11 amino acids. V gave up 5 bases and J gave up 6 bases, with 10 bases separating them. Germline CDR1 and CDR2: SQVTM and ANQGSEA. CDR3 amino acids: CSVRGASEAFF. Here the CDR3 DNA reads TGCAGCGTTCGGGGGGCTTCTGAAGCTTTCTTT.

The J gene is TRBJ1-2, the V gene TRBV6-1; D is possibly TRBD1 (6 bases). CDR1 MNHNS and CDR2 SASEGT come from the germline V gene. The CDR3 totals 16 residues. The V end lost 5 bases, the J end lost 5 bases, and 21 bases lay between the germline ends. CDR3 sequence reads: CASSRSPEGEPYGYTF. CDR3 nucleotide sequence: TGTGCCAGCAGTAGAAGTCCCGAGGGGGAGCCGTATGGCTACACCTTC.

This clonotype was counted only a few times. This sequence joins TRBV7-2 and TRBJ2-2, with TRBD1 as a possible D gene (5 bases). Trimming cost V 2 bases and J 1 base, with 14 bases left between them. The CDR3 extends over 17 amino acids. Germline CDR1 reads SGHTA; CDR2 reads FQGNSA. The CDR3 DNA sequence: TGTGCCAGCAGCTTAATAGGTCAGGGCCGGAACACCGGGGAGCTGTTTTTT. This encodes CASSLIGQGRNTGELFF.

The sample holds many counts of this clonotype. This rearrangement joins TRBV7-6 to TRBJ2-1; D remains ambiguous. In germline, CDR1 is SGHVS, CDR2 FNYEAQ. CDR3 length: 12 residues. The ends were cut back, 2 bases at V and 9 bases at J, with 8 bases in the middle. In nucleotides, the CDR3 is TGTGCCAGCAGCTTATTAGAGAGTGAGCAGTTCTTC. Residues: CASSLLESEQFF. The whole variable domain, remainder taken from reference TRBV7-6 and TRBJ2-1, is GAGVSQSPRYKVTKRGQDVALRCDPISGHVSLYWYRQALGQGPEFLTYFNYEAQQDKSGLPNDRFSAERPEGSISTLTIQRTEQRDSAMYRCASSLLESEQFFGPGTRLTVL.

This clonotype was recorded many times. This chain links TRBV11-1 with TRBJ2-5, with D perhaps matching TRBD1 or TRBD2 (6 bases each). Germline CDR1 SGHAT, CDR2 FQDESV (reference sequence). This CDR3 spans 14 amino acids. The V end was cut by 6 bases, the J end by 1 base, with 12 bases between. The CDR3 bases are TGTGCCAGCAGTCGGACGGGGGCCCAAGAGACCCAGTACTTC. This encodes CASSRTGAQETQYF.

The chain carries TRBV6-5 and TRBJ2-7; TRBD2 agrees at 11 bases. The CDR3 runs 15 residues. Germline loops: CDR1 MNHEY, CDR2 SVGAGI. V trimming: 2 bases; J trimming: 2 bases; junction bases outside the gene matches: 2. The CDR3 DNA follows: TGTGCCAGCAGTTACGAGACTAGCGGGACCTACGAGCAGTACTTC. It is translated as CASSYETSGTYEQYF.

This chain joins TRBV20-1 and TRBJ2-1, with 12 bases that match TRBD2. Germline V CDR1 and CDR2: DFQATT, SNEGSKA (reference sequence). With V trimmed by 5 bases and J by 2 bases, 7 bases remained unmatched. The CDR3 is made up of 16 amino acids. The CDR3 reads CSAPRLAGGPYNEQFF. For the CDR3, the DNA is TGCAGTGCTCCCCGGCTAGCGGGGGGGCCCTACAATGAGCAGTTCTTC.

Only a few counts were recorded for this clonotype. The chain has TRBV6-1 and TRBJ1-2; TRBD1 matches 8 bases. The trim removed 0 bases at V and 3 bases at J, leaving 9 bases unmatched. This CDR3 has 17 amino acids. In germline, CDR1 is MNHNS, CDR2 SASEGT. This chain's CDR3 is CASSEAVWTGRDYGYTF. DNA of the CDR3: TGTGCCAGCAGTGAAGCGGTATGGACAGGGCGGGACTATGGCTACACCTTC.

This clonotype was observed a handful of times. This chain connects TRBV12-3 or TRBV12-4 to TRBJ1-2, with D unclear. The CDR3 length is 14 residues. V dropped 3 bases and J dropped 3 bases, with 11 bases sitting between them. CDR3 nucleotide sequence: TGTGCCAGCAGTTTGACGGGCCCTTACTATGGCTACACCTTC. Protein sequence: CASSLTGPYYGYTF.

This clonotype has a handful of counts. The J gene is TRBJ2-5, the V gene TRBV4-2, with a weak D call TRBD2 (6 bases). CDR1 is LGHNA and CDR2 is YNFKEQ in the germline V gene. The CDR3 has 18 amino acids. The germline V and J ends were trimmed by 3 bases and 0 bases, with 20 bases remaining between them. In DNA, the CDR3 is TGTGCCAGCAGCCAGGGAAACTTAGCGGCGAGGTACCAAGAGACCCAGTACTTC. Amino acids: CASSQGNLAARYQETQYF.

This clonotype has a handful of counts. This chain joins TRBV29-1 and TRBJ2-7, with 8 bases lining up with TRBD1. The trim removed 0 bases at V and 6 bases at J, leaving 13 bases unmatched. The CDR3 length is 16 residues. Looked up from germline, CDR1 is SQVTM and CDR2 is ANQGSEA. The CDR3 here is CSVEDHARQGLREQYF. In DNA, the CDR3 is TGCAGCGTTGAAGATCATGCGCGACAGGGGCTTCGCGAGCAGTACTTC.

The rearrangement links TRBV20-1 to TRBJ2-2, with 9 bases lining up with TRBD2. The CDR3 contains 19 residues. After removal of 1 base from V and 0 bases from J, the junction contained 12 bases not matched to a gene. Germline CDR1 is DFQATT and CDR2 is SNEGSKA (reference sequence). The CDR3 sequence is CSARGPNPSGITNTGELFF. CDR3 nucleotides: TGCAGTGCTAGAGGCCCTAACCCTAGCGGGATCACGAACACCGGGGAGCTGTTTTTT.

This clonotype was seen repeatedly, ten times or more. V usage is TRBV5-1 and J usage is TRBJ2-1; 10 nucleotides line up with TRBD2. The V segment lost 4 bases and the J segment 8 bases; nucleotides outside the gene matches: 12. CDR3 length equals 16 residues. Germline V gene data show CDR1 as SGHRS and CDR2 as YFSETQ. The CDR3 region is CASSRVASGRDDEQFF. In nucleotides, the CDR3 is TGCGCCAGCAGCAGGGTGGCTAGCGGGAGAGACGATGAGCAGTTCTTC. Looking up the rest from reference TRBV5-1 and TRBJ2-1 gives the full variable domain: KAGVTQTPRYLIKTRGQQVTLSCSPISGHRSVSWYQQTPGQGLQFLFEYFSETQRNKGNFPGRFSGRQFSNSRSEMNVSTLELGDSALYLCASSRVASGRDDEQFFGPGTRLTVL.

The table lists this clonotype with many counts. The chain is built from TRBV9 and TRBJ2-1, with TRBD2 identical over 7 bases. The CDR3 runs 14 residues. The V gene end was trimmed by 4 bases and the J gene end by 2 bases; junction bases not matched to a gene: 3. Per the germline V gene, CDR1 is SGDLS and CDR2 is YYNGEE. The CDR3 DNA is TGTGCCAGCAGCCTTGGACTAGCCTACAATGAGCAGTTCTTC. Protein sequence: CASSLGLAYNEQFF.

This clonotype turned up a few times. J is TRBJ2-5 and V is TRBV9, with D perhaps TRBD2 (5 bases). The CDR3 length is 15 residues. CDR1 is SGDLS and CDR2 is YYNGEE in the germline V gene. V was clipped by 0 bases and J by 1 base, with 10 bases between them. CDR3 DNA sequence: TGTGCCAGCAGCGTAGAGGTCAGCGGCCAAGAGACCCAGTACTTC. It translates to CASSVEVSGQETQYF.

This clonotype was detected a few times. The chain has TRBV29-1 and TRBJ1-2, with D perhaps matching TRBD1 (6 bases). From germline, CDR1 is SQVTM and CDR2 ANQGSEA. CDR3 size: 13 residues. V was shortened by 1 base and J by 3 bases, with 9 bases between the two germline ends. CDR3 residues: CSVEGAGDYGYTF. The CDR3 bases are TGCAGCGTTGAAGGGGCAGGGGACTATGGCTACACCTTC.

This clonotype has a count of ten or more. The rearrangement uses TRBV20-1 and TRBJ2-7; weak D call: TRBD1 (6 bases). Germline loops: CDR1 DFQATT, CDR2 SNEGSKA (reference sequence). The CDR3 runs 11 residues. Trimming pared 6 bases from V and 4 bases from J, leaving 10 bases between. The CDR3 DNA follows: TGCAGTGCCGGGACACCTTACGAGCAGTACTTC. As protein: CSAGTPYEQYF.

This clonotype was counted a few times. The chain has TRBV7-3 and TRBJ2-7, with D perhaps TRBD1 (6 bases). The CDR3 is made up of 14 amino acids. With 2 bases removed from V and 3 bases from J, the gap between germline ends came to 11 bases. Germline assignment: CDR1 SGHTA and CDR2 FQGTGA. The CDR3 here is CASSLLPGDYEQYF. In DNA, the CDR3 is TGTGCCAGCAGCTTACTGCCAGGGGACTACGAGCAGTACTTC. The whole variable domain, filled in from reference TRBV7-3 and TRBJ2-7, reads GAGVSQTPSNKVTEKGKYVELRCDPISGHTALYWYRQSLGQGPEFLIYFQGTGAADDSGLPNDRFFAVRPEGSVSTLKIQRTERGDSAVYLCASSLLPGDYEQYFGPGTRLTVT.

The chain joins TRBV9 to TRBJ2-7; D not certain. Germline assignment: CDR1 SGDLS and CDR2 YYNGEE. V gave up 0 bases and J gave up 5 bases, with 9 bases separating them. The CDR3 consists of 13 residues. CDR3 protein: CASSVGDGHEQYF. CDR3 in DNA: TGTGCCAGCAGCGTAGGGGATGGCCACGAGCAGTACTTC.

The sample holds a few counts of this clonotype. The chain uses TRBV3-1 and TRBJ1-2; D remains unclear. Germline V gene data show CDR1 as LGHDT and CDR2 as YNNKEL (reference sequence). This CDR3 is built from 13 residues. Trimming shortened V by 0 bases and J by 8 bases, and 10 bases separated the two germline ends. CDR3: CASSQESAGGYTF. In nucleotides, the CDR3 is TGTGCCAGCAGCCAAGAAAGTGCGGGCGGCTACACCTTC.

This clonotype has only a few counts. The V call is TRBV29-1, the J call TRBJ2-1; D unclear. Trimming shortened V by 2 bases and J by 5 bases, and 13 bases separated the two germline ends. Germline CDR1 SQVTM, CDR2 ANQGSEA. The length of the CDR3 is 14 residues. CDR3 amino acids: CSVERRLDNNEQFF. CDR3 in DNA: TGCAGCGTTGAACGCCGTTTGGATAACAATGAGCAGTTCTTC.

Only a few counts were recorded for this clonotype. The rearrangement uses TRBV19 and TRBJ2-7; 7 bases map to TRBD1. This CDR3 has 13 amino acids. Per the germline V gene, CDR1 is LNHDA and CDR2 is SQIVND (reference sequence). V lost 4 bases, J lost 3 bases, and 3 bases stayed unmatched. The CDR3 loop reads CASSTRTGYEQYF. For the CDR3, the DNA is TGTGCCAGTAGTACCCGGACAGGCTACGAGCAGTACTTC.

This clonotype was counted between two and nine times. This sequence joins TRBV20-1 and TRBJ2-7; TRBD2 matches at 13 bases. The CDR3 spans 13 residues. After removal of 6 bases from V and 5 bases from J, the junction contained 4 bases not matched to a gene. Germline values: CDR1 DFQATT, CDR2 SNEGSKA (reference sequence). In nucleotides, the CDR3 is TGCAGTGCCGGACTAGCGGGAGCCAACGAGCAGTACTTC. The encoded protein is CSAGLAGANEQYF.

The rearrangement joins TRBV19 to TRBJ1-2; the match to TRBD1 covers 8 bases. The V segment lost 2 bases and the J segment 0 bases; nucleotides outside the gene matches: 2. Per the germline V gene, CDR1 is LNHDA and CDR2 is SQIVND (reference sequence). This CDR3 has 15 amino acids. The CDR3 loop reads CASSIRQGTNYGYTF. The CDR3 nucleotides read TGTGCCAGTAGTATAAGACAGGGGACTAACTATGGCTACACCTTC. Full variable domain (remainder filled in from reference TRBV19 and TRBJ1-2): DGGITQSPKYLFRKEGQNVTLSCEQNLNHDAMYWYRQDPGQGLRLIYYSQIVNDFQKGDIAEGYSVSREKKESFPLTVTSAQKNPTAFYLCASSIRQGTNYGYTFGSGTRLTVV.

This chain uses TRBV6-2 or TRBV6-3 with TRBJ2-1; no clear D gene. Germline CDR1 MNHEY, CDR2 SVGEGT. The V end was cut by 2 bases, the J end by 4 bases, with 9 bases between. The CDR3 has 14 residues. The CDR3 loop reads CASSYTSTYNEQFF. As DNA, the CDR3 is TGTGCCAGCAGTTACACCTCGACGTACAATGAGCAGTTCTTC.

This clonotype turned up a few times. This chain links TRBV20-1 with TRBJ1-3; D is unresolved. Germline assignment: CDR1 DFQATT and CDR2 SNEGSKA (reference sequence). This CDR3 contains 14 residues. Between the trimmed V and J ends, which lost 2 bases and 0 bases, there was a span of 8 bases. The CDR3 reads CSARWGHSGNTIYF. The DNA of the CDR3 is TGCAGTGCTAGATGGGGTCACTCTGGAAACACCATATATTTT.

This clonotype was detected a few times. V is TRBV29-1 and J is TRBJ2-3, with TRBD1 matching over 8 bases. J was trimmed by 3 bases and V by 4 bases; bases with no gene match: 6. CDR1 is SQVTM and CDR2 is ANQGSEA in the germline V gene. This CDR3 contains 14 residues. The CDR3 here is CSVVPGGITDTQYF. CDR3 coding DNA: TGCAGCGTTGTGCCAGGGGGCATAACAGATACGCAGTATTTT.

The table lists this clonotype with a few counts. The chain has TRBV12-3 or TRBV12-4 and TRBJ2-1, with D hard to call. V was clipped by 2 bases and J by 7 bases, with 9 bases between them. The CDR3 runs 13 residues. This CDR3 is CASSLSGGNEQFF. DNA of the CDR3: TGTGCCAGCAGTTTATCAGGCGGTAATGAGCAGTTCTTC.

This clonotype has only a few counts. The chain uses TRBV20-1 and TRBJ1-5, with 8 bases lining up with TRBD1. Losses at the gene ends were 2 bases for V and 7 bases for J; bases not matched to a gene: 7. The CDR3 contains 14 residues. The V gene's germline CDR1 is DFQATT and CDR2 SNEGSKA (reference sequence). The CDR3: CSARRQGARQPQHF. The CDR3 nucleotides are TGCAGTGCTAGAAGGCAGGGGGCACGGCAGCCCCAGCATTTT.

The CDR3 DNA sequence: TGTGCCAGCAGCTCCGGACAGGGATGGGGCAGATACGCTAATTCACCCCTCCACTTT. Protein product: CASSSGQGWGRYANSPLHF. V usage is TRBV11-1 and J usage is TRBJ1-6; TRBD1 matches at 8 bases. Germline V CDR1 and CDR2: SGHAT, FQDESV (reference sequence). The V segment lost 4 bases and the J segment 6 bases; nucleotides outside the gene matches: 17. This CDR3 comprises 19 residues.

This clonotype has a handful of counts. The chain employs TRBV7-2 and TRBJ1-5; possible D gene TRBD1, 5 bases. The V gene lost 5 bases and the J gene lost 2 bases, with 10 bases spanning the gap. The CDR3 sequence is 14 residues long. CDR1 and CDR2 from the germline V gene are SGHTA and FQGNSA. CDR3 sequence reads: CASSLRDRNQPQHF. DNA for the CDR3: TGTGCCAGCAGCCTCCGGGACCGCAATCAGCCCCAGCATTTT.